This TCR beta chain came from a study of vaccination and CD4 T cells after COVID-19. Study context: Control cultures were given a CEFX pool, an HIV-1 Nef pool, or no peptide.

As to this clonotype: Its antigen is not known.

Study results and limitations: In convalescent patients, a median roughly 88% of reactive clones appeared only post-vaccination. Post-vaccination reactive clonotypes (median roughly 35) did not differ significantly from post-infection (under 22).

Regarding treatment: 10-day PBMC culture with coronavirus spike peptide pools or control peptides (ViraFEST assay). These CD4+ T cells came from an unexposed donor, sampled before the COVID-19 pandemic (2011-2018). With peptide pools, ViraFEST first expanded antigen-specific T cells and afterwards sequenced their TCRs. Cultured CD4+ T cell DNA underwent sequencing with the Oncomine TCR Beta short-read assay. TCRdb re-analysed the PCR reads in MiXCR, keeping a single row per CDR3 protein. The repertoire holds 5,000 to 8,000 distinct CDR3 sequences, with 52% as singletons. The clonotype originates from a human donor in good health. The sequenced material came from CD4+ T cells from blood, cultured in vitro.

This CDR3 is CASGFLAGVNTGELFF. The CDR3 DNA reads TGTGCCAGCGGCTTTCTGGCGGGGGTAAACACCGGGGAGCTGTTTTTT. The gene calls are TRBV6-1 and TRBJ2-2; 7 positions match TRBD2. V shed 8 bases and J 2 bases; nucleotides not matched to a gene: 11. The CDR3 has 16 residues. Germline CDR1 and CDR2: MNHNS and SASEGT.